A single sample gave rise to the 18 T cell receptor beta chains below, sequenced in a study of OX40 agonist ivuxolimab in advanced cancers. Receptors were amplified or captured by the immunoSEQ multiplex PCR assay. Imported from immuneACCESS, the table was reduced by TCRdb to in-frame sequences with V and J called. These copies leave out some clones; in studies compared against another copy, an unresolved V gene accounts for under half, and the cause of the remainder is not known. Present in this sample are 150,000 to 170,000 clones, under 95% of which were seen just once. The ten largest make up under 0.4% of the sample. This material consisted of CD4+ or CD8+ T cells sorted from blood, taken in a trial of the OX40 agonist ivuxolimab. Source of these receptors: an adult with an advanced solid tumor such as melanoma, head and neck, liver or kidney cancer.

This sequence joins TRBV28 and TRBJ2-2; D might be TRBD2 (6 bases). This CDR3 region has 16 residues. The germline V gene has CDR1 MDHEN and CDR2 SYDVKM. V lost 6 bases and J lost 1, with 15 bases in between. The CDR3 bases are TGTGCCAGCAGAGTTGGCGGGGCCATGAACACCGGGGAGCTGTTTTTT. This encodes CASRVGGAMNTGELFF.

CDR3 protein: CASSHPSGEQYF. DNA for the CDR3: TGTGCCAGCAGCCATCCCTCGGGAGAGCAGTACTTC. The chain couples TRBV7-2 to TRBJ2-7, with D possibly being TRBD2 (5 bases). V lost 5 bases and J lost 7, with 12 bases in between. The CDR3 sequence is 12 residues long. From germline, CDR1 is SGHTA and CDR2 FQGNSA.

The V gene is TRBV7-9, the J gene TRBJ1-6; no reliable D call. V shed 5 bases and J shed 6 bases, with 11 bases lying between them. CDR1 and CDR2 (germline): SEHNR, FQNEAQ (reference sequence). The CDR3 has 14 amino acids. DNA for the CDR3: TGTGCCAGCAGCCCGTGGGTCCTTAATTCACCCCTCCACTTT. It codes for CASSPWVLNSPLHF.

The V call is TRBV28, the J call TRBJ2-1, with D perhaps matching TRBD2 (6 bases). Germline CDR1 reads MDHEN; CDR2 reads SYDVKM. The CDR3 is made up of 12 amino acids. The germline V and J ends were trimmed by 8 bases and 9 bases, with 14 bases remaining between them. In DNA form, the CDR3 reads TGTGCCAGCTGGGGGACTGCCTTTGAGCAGTTCTTC. Amino acids: CASWGTAFEQFF. Looking up the rest from reference TRBV28 and TRBJ2-1 gives the full variable domain: DVKVTQSSRYLVKRTGEKVFLECVQDMDHENMFWYRQDPGLGLRLIYFSYDVKMKEKGDIPEGYSVSREKKERFSLILESASTNQTSMYLCASWGTAFEQFFGPGTRLTVL.

The chain couples TRBV11-3 to TRBJ2-7; 7 bases match TRBD1. CDR1 is SGHNT, CDR2 YENEEA, per germline. V trimming: 5 bases; J trimming: 3 bases; junction bases outside the gene matches: 7. The CDR3 runs to 14 residues. In nucleotides, the CDR3 is TGTGCCAGCAGCGCAAGACAGGGTATCTACGAGCAGTACTTC. Protein: CASSARQGIYEQYF.

The chain links TRBV10-3 to TRBJ2-5, with TRBD1 matching 7 bases. With 6 bases clipped from V and 5 bases from J, the junction kept 0 bases outside the gene matches. Germline CDR1 ENHRY, CDR2 SYGVKD. This CDR3 comprises 11 residues. CDR3 residues: CAIRQGETQYF. The CDR3 bases are TGTGCCATCAGACAGGGGGAGACCCAGTACTTC.

The chain recombines TRBV7-9 with TRBJ1-3, with D unresolved. The germline V and J ends were trimmed by 5 bases and 4 bases, with 12 bases remaining between them. CDR3 length: 14 amino acids. The germline CDR1 and CDR2 sequences are SEHNR and FQNEAQ (reference sequence). The CDR3: CASSPGLRGNTIYF. For the CDR3, the DNA is TGTGCCAGCAGCCCCGGGTTGCGAGGAAACACCATATATTTT.

The chain recombines TRBV4-3 with TRBJ1-2; D not certain. Germline V lookup: CDR1 LGHNA, CDR2 YSLEER. The CDR3 contains 13 residues. The V end lost 6 bases, the J end lost 8 bases, and 16 bases lay between the germline ends. The CDR3 region is CASRRVGMRGYTF. The DNA of the CDR3 is TGCGCCAGCAGACGGGTGGGGATGCGAGGCTACACCTTC.

The V gene is TRBV7-2, the J gene TRBJ1-1, with D hard to call. Between the trimmed V and J ends, which lost 4 bases and 4 bases, there was a span of 10 bases. There are 13 residues in the CDR3. Germline V gene data show CDR1 as SGHTA and CDR2 as FQGNSA. CDR3 coding DNA: TGTGCCAGCAGCTCCCACGAGGGCACTGAAGCTTTCTTT. Translation: CASSSHEGTEAFF.

This chain uses TRBV19 with TRBJ2-3; D gene ambiguous. Germline V gene lookup returns CDR1 LNHDA and CDR2 SQIVND (reference sequence). Deletions cut 4 bases from V and 0 bases from J, with 11 bases between. The CDR3 is 15 residues long. As DNA, the CDR3 is TGTGCCAGTAGTAGTCGGACGACTAGCACAGATACGCAGTATTTT. Amino acids: CASSSRTTSTDTQYF.

V gene TRBV5-1 combines with J gene TRBJ2-3; the match to TRBD1 covers 7 bases. Losses at the gene ends were 7 bases for V and 2 bases for J; bases not matched to a gene: 4. The CDR3 runs 13 residues. Germline loops: CDR1 SGHRS, CDR2 YFSETQ. The CDR3 bases are TGCGCCAGCGGACAGGAACACACAGATACGCAGTATTTT. Translation: CASGQEHTDTQYF.

The chain combines TRBV9 with TRBJ2-3; maybe TRBD1 (6 bases). Germline CDR1 SGDLS, CDR2 YYNGEE. This CDR3 region has 14 residues. V was cut by 0 bases and J by 6 bases, with 11 bases left in between. The CDR3 DNA reads TGTGCCAGCAGCGTAGGAGGGCAGGGGGATACGCAGTATTTT. Protein: CASSVGGQGDTQYF. The full variable domain, in which reference TRBV9 and TRBJ2-3 provide the parts outside the CDR3, is DSGVTQTPKHLITATGQRVTLRCSPRSGDLSVYWYQQSLDQGLQFLIQYYNGEERAKGNILERFSAQQFPDLHSELNLSSLELGDSALYFCASSVGGQGDTQYFGPGTRLTVL.

This sequence joins TRBV29-1 and TRBJ2-7; D unresolved. CDR3 length: 14 amino acids. The germline V and J ends were trimmed by 3 bases and 7 bases, with 19 bases remaining between them. Germline V gives CDR1 SQVTM, CDR2 ANQGSEA. As DNA, the CDR3 is TGCAGCGTTGAGGGCGTGGGTACGGAGTTTGAGCAGTACTTC. Protein sequence: CSVEGVGTEFEQYF.

This chain joins TRBV19 and TRBJ1-3, with 10 bases aligning to TRBD1. The germline gives CDR1 LNHDA, CDR2 SQIVND (reference sequence). The trim removed 0 bases at V and 8 bases at J, leaving 7 bases unmatched. The CDR3 is 16 residues long. The CDR3: CASSIDLGQGRHTIYF. The CDR3 nucleotides are TGTGCCAGTAGTATAGATCTGGGACAGGGGAGGCACACCATATATTTT. Full variable domain (rest looked up from reference TRBV19 and TRBJ1-3): DGGITQSPKYLFRKEGQNVTLSCEQNLNHDAMYWYRQDPGQGLRLIYYSQIVNDFQKGDIAEGYSVSREKKESFPLTVTSAQKNPTAFYLCASSIDLGQGRHTIYFGEGSWLTVV.

The V gene is TRBV19, the J gene TRBJ2-7; D may be TRBD2 (7 bases). The V end was cut by 7 bases, the J end by 2 bases, with 9 bases between. The germline CDR1 and CDR2 sequences are LNHDA and SQIVND (reference sequence). The CDR3 spans 12 residues. The CDR3 here is CASKGGTYEQYF. CDR3 nucleotide sequence: TGTGCCAGTAAGGGGGGGACCTACGAGCAGTACTTC.

This chain joins TRBV5-1 and TRBJ2-7; 9 bases align to TRBD1. The V gene's germline CDR1 is SGHRS and CDR2 YFSETQ. The CDR3 length is 12 residues. Trimming cost V 2 bases and J 7 bases; bases outside gene matches: 1. In DNA, the CDR3 is TGCGCCAGCAGCTTCGGGACAGGGGAGCAGTACTTC. Protein product: CASSFGTGEQYF.

This chain uses TRBV5-1 with TRBJ1-1, with TRBD1 matching 7 bases. V lost 4 bases and J lost 0; bases outside the gene matches: 3. The CDR3 runs to 14 residues. In germline, CDR1 is SGHRS, CDR2 YFSETQ. Written as DNA, the CDR3 is TGCGCCAGCAGCCCACAGGGGATGAACACTGAAGCTTTCTTT. Its protein is CASSPQGMNTEAFF.

This chain joins TRBV7-7 and TRBJ2-5; TRBD1 agrees at 9 bases. This CDR3 spans 15 amino acids. CDR1 and CDR2 (germline): SSHAT, FNYEAQ (reference sequence). After removal of 5 bases from V and 2 bases from J, the junction contained 6 bases not matched to a gene. CDR3 region: CASSLRQGGQETQYF. As DNA, the CDR3 is TGTGCCAGCAGCCTGAGACAGGGGGGTCAAGAGACCCAGTACTTC. Supplemented by reference TRBV7-7 and TRBJ2-5, the full variable domain reads GAGVSQSPRYKVTKRGQDVTLRCDPISSHATLYWYQQALGQGPEFLTYFNYEAQPDKSGLPSDRFSAERPEGSISTLTIQRTEQRDSAMYRCASSLRQGGQETQYFGPGTRLLVL.